These T cell receptor beta chains were read from a single sample in a study of blood T cell repertoires in COVID-19. Here immunoSEQ multiplex PCR was the method, and the copy in TCRdb shows in-frame clones only, minus some. The table has 150,000 to 200,000 clones, roughly 87% seen once. The sample consisted of peripheral blood. These receptors all stem from a woman aged 55 to 70 with COVID-19, enrolled during active disease. Both conserved end residues are part of each CDR3. Fields, in order: V gene, J gene, D gene, clone size, CDR3 protein, CDR3 DNA. The D gene is left open where the match is weak. Size tells how often a clone was seen (once, few, many) or the class of an expanded clone, and some rows leave it out.

v_gene: TRBV6-5; j_gene: TRBJ2-7; d_gene: .; abundance: once; CDR3aa: CASRGVSYEQYF; CDR3nt: TGTGCCAGCCGCGGGGTAAGCTACGAGCAGTACTTC
v_gene: TRBV28; j_gene: TRBJ1-6; d_gene: TRBD1; abundance: few; CDR3aa: CASSLPAGSGQGASSPLHF; CDR3nt: TGTGCCAGCAGTTTACCTGCGGGGTCGGGACAGGGGGCTTCTTCACCCCTCCACTTT
v_gene: TRBV5-1; j_gene: TRBJ2-3; d_gene: TRBD1; abundance: .; CDR3aa: CASSRPGGQGTDTQYF; CDR3nt: TGCGCCAGCAGCCGCCCCGGGGGACAGGGCACAGATACGCAGTATTTT
v_gene: TRBV5-1; j_gene: TRBJ1-2; d_gene: TRBD1; abundance: .; CDR3aa: CASSSGQGANGYTF; CDR3nt: TGCGCCAGCAGCTCGGGACAGGGGGCGAACGGCTACACCTTC
v_gene: TRBV30; j_gene: TRBJ2-3; d_gene: TRBD1; abundance: .; CDR3aa: CAGQGEGTDTQYF; CDR3nt: TGTGCCGGACAGGGGGAAGGGACAGATACGCAGTATTTT
v_gene: TRBV11-1; j_gene: TRBJ2-2; d_gene: .; abundance: .; CDR3aa: CASSSSRTGELFF; CDR3nt: TGTGCCAGCAGCTCCTCGAGGACCGGGGAGCTGTTTTTT
v_gene: TRBV3-1/TRBV3-2; j_gene: TRBJ2-3; d_gene: TRBD2; abundance: .; CDR3aa: CASSLRRGEGWWTQYF; CDR3nt: TGTGCCAGCAGCTTACGACGGGGGGAGGGGTGGTGGACGCAGTATTTT
v_gene: TRBV19; j_gene: TRBJ1-2; d_gene: .; abundance: .; CDR3aa: CASSAVGEEYGYTF; CDR3nt: TGTGCCAGTAGTGCCGTGGGGGAGGAGTATGGCTACACCTTC
v_gene: TRBV6-5; j_gene: TRBJ2-1; d_gene: TRBD2; abundance: .; CDR3aa: CASRSGTSGRNEQFF; CDR3nt: TGTGCCAGCAGATCCGGGACTAGCGGGAGGAATGAGCAGTTCTTC
v_gene: TRBV19; j_gene: TRBJ1-2; d_gene: TRBD1; abundance: .; CDR3aa: CASWDRGTTFGYTF; CDR3nt: TGTGCCAGCTGGGACAGGGGGACTACTTTCGGCTACACCTTC
v_gene: TRBV2; j_gene: TRBJ1-1; d_gene: .; abundance: .; CDR3aa: CASMAEWNTEAFF; CDR3nt: TGTGCCAGCATGGCGGAATGGAACACTGAAGCTTTCTTT